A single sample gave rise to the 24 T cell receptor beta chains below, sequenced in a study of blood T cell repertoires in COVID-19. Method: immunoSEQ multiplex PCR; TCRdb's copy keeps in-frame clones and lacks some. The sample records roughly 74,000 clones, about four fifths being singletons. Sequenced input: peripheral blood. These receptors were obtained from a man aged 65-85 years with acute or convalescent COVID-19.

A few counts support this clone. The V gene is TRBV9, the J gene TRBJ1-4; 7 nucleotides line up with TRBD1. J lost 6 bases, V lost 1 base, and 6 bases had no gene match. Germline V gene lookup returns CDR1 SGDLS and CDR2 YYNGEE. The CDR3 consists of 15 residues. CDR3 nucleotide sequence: TGTGCCAGCAGCGTATCCCAGGGGGTGGATGAAAAACTGTTTTTT. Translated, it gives CASSVSQGVDEKLFF.

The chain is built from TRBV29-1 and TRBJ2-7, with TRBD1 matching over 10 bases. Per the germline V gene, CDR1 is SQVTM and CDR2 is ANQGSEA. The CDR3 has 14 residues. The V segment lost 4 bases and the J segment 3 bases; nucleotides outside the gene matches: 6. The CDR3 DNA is TGCAGCGTTGGGGGGGGACAGGGGCTCTACGAGCAGTACTTC. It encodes CSVGGGQGLYEQYF.

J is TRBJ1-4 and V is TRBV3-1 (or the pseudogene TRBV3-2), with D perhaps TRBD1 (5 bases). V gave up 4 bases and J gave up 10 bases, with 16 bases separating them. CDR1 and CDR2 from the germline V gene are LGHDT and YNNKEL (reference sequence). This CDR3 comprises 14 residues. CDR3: CASSPRTGDGKLFF. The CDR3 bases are TGTGCCAGCAGCCCAAGGACGGGGGATGGAAAACTGTTTTTT.

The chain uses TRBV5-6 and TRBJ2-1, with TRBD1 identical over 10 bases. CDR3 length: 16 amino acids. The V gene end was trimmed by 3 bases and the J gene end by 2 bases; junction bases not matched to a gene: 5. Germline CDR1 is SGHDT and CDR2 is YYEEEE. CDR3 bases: TGTGCCAGCAGCTCTACCGGGACAGGGGCCTACAATGAGCAGTTCTTC. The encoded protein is CASSSTGTGAYNEQFF.

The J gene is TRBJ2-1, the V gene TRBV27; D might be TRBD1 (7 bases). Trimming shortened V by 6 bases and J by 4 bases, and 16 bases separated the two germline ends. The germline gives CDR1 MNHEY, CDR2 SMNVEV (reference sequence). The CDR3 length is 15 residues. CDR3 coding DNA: TGTGCCAGCAGGTCGAGCAGGGGGGTATACAATGAGCAGTTCTTC. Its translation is CASRSSRGVYNEQFF.

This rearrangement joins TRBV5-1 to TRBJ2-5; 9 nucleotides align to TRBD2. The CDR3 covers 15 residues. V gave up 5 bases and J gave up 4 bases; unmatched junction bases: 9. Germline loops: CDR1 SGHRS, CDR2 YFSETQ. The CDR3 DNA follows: TGCGCCAGCAGTTTTAGCGGGGGCCGATTAGAGACCCAGTACTTC. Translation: CASSFSGGRLETQYF.

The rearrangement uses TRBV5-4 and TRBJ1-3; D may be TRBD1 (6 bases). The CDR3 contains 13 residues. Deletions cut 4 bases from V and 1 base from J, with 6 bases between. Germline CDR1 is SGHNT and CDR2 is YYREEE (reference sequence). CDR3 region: CASSTGSGNTIYF. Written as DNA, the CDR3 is TGTGCCAGCAGCACAGGGTCTGGAAACACCATATATTTT.

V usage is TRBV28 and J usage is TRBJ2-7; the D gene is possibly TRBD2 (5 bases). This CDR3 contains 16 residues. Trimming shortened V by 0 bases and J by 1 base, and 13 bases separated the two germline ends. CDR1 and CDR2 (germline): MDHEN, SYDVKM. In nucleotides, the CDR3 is TGTGCCAGCAGTTTATGGAGGGAAAAGGGTTCCTACGAGCAGTACTTC. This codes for CASSLWREKGSYEQYF.

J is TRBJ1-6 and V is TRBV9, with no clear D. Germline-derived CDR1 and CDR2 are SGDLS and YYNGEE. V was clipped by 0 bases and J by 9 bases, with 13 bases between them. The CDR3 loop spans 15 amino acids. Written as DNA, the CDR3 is TGTGCCAGCAGCGTAGCGCCCGGGTTCGGTTCACCCCTCCACTTT. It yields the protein CASSVAPGFGSPLHF.

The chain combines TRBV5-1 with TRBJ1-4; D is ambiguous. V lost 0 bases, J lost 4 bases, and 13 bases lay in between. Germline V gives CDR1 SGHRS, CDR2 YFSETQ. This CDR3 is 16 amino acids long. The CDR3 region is CASSLGTATRNEKLFF. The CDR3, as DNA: TGCGCCAGCAGCTTGGGCACAGCTACCCGTAATGAAAAACTGTTTTTT.

The CDR3 DNA reads as TGTGCCAGCAGCCCCTGGACAGGGGGGAAAGGAGCTTTCTTT. Its protein is CASSPWTGGKGAFF. V usage is TRBV7-3 and J usage is TRBJ1-1; TRBD1 agrees at 10 bases. The CDR3 has 14 residues. J lost 10 bases, V lost 5 bases, and 10 bases had no gene match. Looked up from germline, CDR1 is SGHTA and CDR2 is FQGTGA.

The DNA for the CDR3 is TGCAGCGTTGTTTCGGTTACGGTTAGCTCCTACAATGAGCAGTTCTTC. This sequence encodes CSVVSVTVSSYNEQFF. This chain links TRBV29-1 with TRBJ2-1; D is ambiguous. The CDR3 has 16 amino acids. Germline V gives CDR1 SQVTM, CDR2 ANQGSEA. The V and J ends lost 4 bases and 0 bases respectively, with 16 bases between them.

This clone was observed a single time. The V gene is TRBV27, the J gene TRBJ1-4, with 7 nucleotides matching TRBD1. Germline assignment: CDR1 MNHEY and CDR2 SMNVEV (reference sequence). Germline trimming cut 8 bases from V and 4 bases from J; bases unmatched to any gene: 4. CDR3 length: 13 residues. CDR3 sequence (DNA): TGTGCCAGCCGGGACAGCTATAATGAAAAACTGTTTTTT. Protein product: CASRDSYNEKLFF.

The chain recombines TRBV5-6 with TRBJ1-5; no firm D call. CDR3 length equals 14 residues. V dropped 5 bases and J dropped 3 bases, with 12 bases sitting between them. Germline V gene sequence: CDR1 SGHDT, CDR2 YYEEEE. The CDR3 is CASSSGGNNQPQHF. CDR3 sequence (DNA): TGTGCCAGCAGTTCTGGAGGGAACAATCAGCCCCAGCATTTT.

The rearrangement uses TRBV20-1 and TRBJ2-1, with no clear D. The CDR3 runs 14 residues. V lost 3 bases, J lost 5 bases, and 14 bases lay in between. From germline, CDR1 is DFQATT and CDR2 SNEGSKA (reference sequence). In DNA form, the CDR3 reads TGCAGTGCTAGTCCTCCGGCAGGCGACAATGAGCAGTTCTTC. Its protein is CSASPPAGDNEQFF.

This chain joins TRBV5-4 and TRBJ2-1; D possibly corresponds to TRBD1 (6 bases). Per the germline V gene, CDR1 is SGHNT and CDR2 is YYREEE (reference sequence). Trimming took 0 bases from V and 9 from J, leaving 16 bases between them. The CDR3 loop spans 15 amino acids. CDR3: CASSLEQGTRGEQFF. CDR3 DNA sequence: TGTGCCAGCAGCTTGGAACAGGGAACGAGGGGTGAGCAGTTCTTC.

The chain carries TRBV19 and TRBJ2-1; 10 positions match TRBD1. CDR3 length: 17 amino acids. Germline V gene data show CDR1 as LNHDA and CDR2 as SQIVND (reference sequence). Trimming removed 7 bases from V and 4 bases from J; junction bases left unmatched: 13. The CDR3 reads CASMVQSMGQGYNEQFF. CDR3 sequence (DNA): TGTGCCAGTATGGTTCAGTCGATGGGACAGGGGTACAATGAGCAGTTCTTC.

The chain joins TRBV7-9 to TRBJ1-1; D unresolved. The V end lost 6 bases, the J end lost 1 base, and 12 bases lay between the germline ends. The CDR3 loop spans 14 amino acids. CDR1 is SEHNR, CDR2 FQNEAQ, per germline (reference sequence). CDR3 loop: CASSGSRSNTEAFF. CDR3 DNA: TGTGCCAGCAGTGGCTCCAGATCGAACACTGAAGCTTTCTTT.

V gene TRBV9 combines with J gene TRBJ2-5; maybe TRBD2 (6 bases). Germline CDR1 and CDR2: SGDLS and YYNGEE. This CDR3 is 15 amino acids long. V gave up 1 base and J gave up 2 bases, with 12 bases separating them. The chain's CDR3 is CASSVSLATQETQYF. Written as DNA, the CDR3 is TGTGCCAGCAGCGTAAGCCTAGCGACGCAAGAGACCCAGTACTTC.

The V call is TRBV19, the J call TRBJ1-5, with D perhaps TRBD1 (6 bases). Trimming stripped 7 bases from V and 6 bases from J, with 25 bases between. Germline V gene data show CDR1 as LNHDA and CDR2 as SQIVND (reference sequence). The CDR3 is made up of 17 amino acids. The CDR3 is CASKPELSIAGVQPQHF. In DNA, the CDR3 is TGTGCCAGTAAGCCCGAGTTATCAATAGCAGGGGTTCAGCCCCAGCATTTT.

The CDR3 DNA follows: TGTGCCACCAGCCCTTTGACCAGCGGGAGGGCGGCTACGCAGTATTTT. This encodes CATSPLTSGRAATQYF. V is TRBV15 and J is TRBJ2-3; 10 nucleotides line up with TRBD2. Trimming removed 5 bases from V and 8 bases from J; junction bases left unmatched: 13. Germline values: CDR1 LNHNV, CDR2 YYDKDF (reference sequence). The CDR3 contains 16 residues.

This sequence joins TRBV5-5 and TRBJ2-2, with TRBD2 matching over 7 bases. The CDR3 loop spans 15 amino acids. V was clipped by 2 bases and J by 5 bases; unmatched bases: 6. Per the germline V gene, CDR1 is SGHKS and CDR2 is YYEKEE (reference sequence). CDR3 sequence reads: CASSFGLVGTGELFF. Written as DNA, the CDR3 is TGTGCCAGCAGCTTCGGACTAGTGGGTACCGGGGAGCTGTTTTTT. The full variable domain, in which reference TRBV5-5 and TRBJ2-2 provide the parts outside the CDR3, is DAGVTQSPTHLIKTRGQQVTLRCSPISGHKSVSWYQQVLGQGPQFIFQYYEKEERGRGNFPDRFSARQFPNYSSELNVNALLLGDSALYLCASSFGLVGTGELFFGEGSRLTVL.

As DNA, the CDR3 is TGTGCCAGCAGCTTAGGGGACAGGGGTGCCTCTGGGGCCAACGTCCTGACTTTC. Protein product: CASSLGDRGASGANVLTF. V and J are TRBV5-4 and TRBJ2-6; 10 positions match TRBD1. CDR3 size: 18 residues. The germline V gene has CDR1 SGHNT and CDR2 YYREEE (reference sequence). The V segment lost 2 bases and the J segment 0 bases; nucleotides outside the gene matches: 5.

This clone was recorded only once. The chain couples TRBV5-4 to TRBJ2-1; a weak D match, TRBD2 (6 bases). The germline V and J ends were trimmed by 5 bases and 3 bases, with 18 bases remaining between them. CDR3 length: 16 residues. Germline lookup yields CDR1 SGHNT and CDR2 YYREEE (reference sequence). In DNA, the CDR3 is TGTGCCAGCAGTCCTAGCCCGGGACTTAGCTACAATGAGCAGTTCTTC. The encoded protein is CASSPSPGLSYNEQFF.